Here is one TCR beta chain with its context. The antigen remains unidentified. Sequencing targeted expressed TCRB transcripts, as all isolated RNA had been reverse transcribed. This table comes from immunoSEQ multiplex PCR, and its TCRdb copy is limited to in-frame clones, with some not included. The table has 200,000 to 300,000 clones, roughly 20% seen once. The source of the sample is a study of beta chain features in type 1 diabetes. Study-wide findings and caveats: Insertions were fewer and deletions more numerous at VDJ junctions in type 1 diabetes patients. When Type 1 diabetes patients were examined, their TCRB CDR3s proved moderately but significantly shorter in all four CD4+ subsets.

Germline V gene lookup returns CDR1 MDHEN and CDR2 SYDVKM. With 7 bases clipped from V and 6 bases from J, the junction kept 8 bases outside the gene matches. This CDR3 spans 13 amino acids. The clonotype comes from a woman in her forties with type 1 diabetes. The V and J genes are TRBV28 and TRBJ1-1; 7 bases match TRBD1. Sequencing was done on a sample of naive CD4+ T cells from blood. The CDR3 region has the DNA TGTGCCAGCATCATACAGGGGTTCGCTGAAGCTTTCTTT. It translates to CASIIQGFAEAFF.